These 16 T cell receptor beta chains originate from one sample sequenced in a study of blood T cell repertoires in COVID-19. TCRdb's copy holds only in-frame clones and misses some; the assay was immunoSEQ multiplex PCR. The sample contains about 420,000 clones, roughly 89% of which appear only once. The source material was peripheral blood. The receptor source for this set is a man between 18 and 35 years old with COVID-19, enrolled during active disease.

V and J are TRBV2 and TRBJ2-2; 8 bases align to TRBD2. Germline trimming cut 6 bases from V and 3 bases from J; bases unmatched to any gene: 9. This CDR3 comprises 16 residues. Germline assignment: CDR1 SNHLY and CDR2 FYNNEI. CDR3 sequence reads: CASSRRGREDTGELFF. The CDR3 coding sequence is TGTGCCAGCAGCCGAAGAGGGCGGGAGGACACCGGGGAGCTGTTTTTT.

The rearrangement uses TRBV5-5 and TRBJ2-7; tentative D call: TRBD1 (5 bases). V was cut by 0 bases and J by 7 bases, with 14 bases left in between. This CDR3 comprises 14 residues. CDR1 and CDR2 (germline): SGHKS, YYEKEE (reference sequence). CDR3 DNA: TGTGCCAGCAGCTTGGAGCCAGGGATGAGGGAGCAGTACTTC. Its protein is CASSLEPGMREQYF.

The J gene is TRBJ2-1, the V gene TRBV2, with a tentative D call TRBD2 (6 bases). CDR1 is SNHLY and CDR2 is FYNNEI in the germline V gene. There are 13 residues in the CDR3. Deletions cut 5 bases from V and 4 bases from J, with 9 bases between. The CDR3: CASSPTRYNEQFF. The CDR3 coding sequence is TGTGCCAGCAGTCCGACTAGATACAATGAGCAGTTCTTC.

The genes are TRBV11-2 and TRBJ2-3, with TRBD2 matching over 12 bases. Germline V gene lookup returns CDR1 SGHAT and CDR2 FQNNGV. V shed 1 base and J 4 bases; nucleotides not matched to a gene: 3. This CDR3 has 16 amino acids. This chain's CDR3 is CASSLGLAGVADTQYF. The CDR3 DNA sequence: TGTGCCAGCAGCTTAGGACTAGCGGGAGTCGCAGATACGCAGTATTTT.

The rearrangement joins TRBV11-2 to TRBJ2-7; D not resolved. V was pared by 5 bases and J by 4 bases, with 18 bases between. CDR3 length equals 15 residues. Germline assignment: CDR1 SGHAT and CDR2 FQNNGV. DNA for the CDR3: TGTGCCAGCAGCCCATATTTGAGCAGGCAGTACGAGCAGTACTTC. It translates to CASSPYLSRQYEQYF.

This chain connects TRBV4-2 to TRBJ2-7; D is possibly TRBD2 (6 bases). Germline loops: CDR1 LGHNA, CDR2 YNFKEQ. V was cut by 5 bases and J by 4 bases, with 15 bases left in between. The CDR3 contains 14 residues. CDR3 loop: CASSLPGLLYEQYF. DNA of the CDR3: TGTGCCAGCAGCTTACCGGGACTTCTTTACGAGCAGTACTTC.

The V call is TRBV5-4, the J call TRBJ2-1; 9 bases are a match to TRBD2. The CDR3 runs to 17 residues. The germline V gene has CDR1 SGHNT and CDR2 YYREEE (reference sequence). V lost 5 bases, J lost 7 bases, and 16 bases stayed unmatched. The CDR3 loop reads CASSTGSGSGRWNEQFF. As DNA, the CDR3 is TGTGCCAGCAGTACTGGCTCAGGTAGCGGGAGATGGAATGAGCAGTTCTTC. Using reference TRBV5-4 and TRBJ2-1 for the parts outside the CDR3, the full variable domain is ETGVTQSPTHLIKTRGQQVTLRCSSQSGHNTVSWYQQALGQGPQFIFQYYREEENGRGNFPPRFSGLQFPNYSSELNVNALELDDSALYLCASSTGSGSGRWNEQFFGPGTRLTVL.

The chain combines TRBV20-1 with TRBJ2-3; D ambiguous. V lost 3 bases and J 1 base, leaving 11 bases between the germline ends. CDR3 length: 14 residues. CDR1 and CDR2 (germline): DFQATT, SNEGSKA (reference sequence). The DNA of the CDR3 is TGCAGTGCTAGTGCTAATCAGGGCACAGATACGCAGTATTTT. Protein sequence: CSASANQGTDTQYF.

There are a few counts of this clone. The chain recombines TRBV5-6 with TRBJ2-5; D might be TRBD1 (6 bases). The CDR3 length is 13 residues. CDR1 SGHDT and CDR2 YYEEEE come from the germline V gene. V lost 4 bases, J lost 9 bases, and 16 bases lay in between. The CDR3 coding sequence is TGTGCCAGCAGCCCGTGGACAGAGAATGCCCAGTACTTC. Translating it yields CASSPWTENAQYF. The complete variable domain, with remaining parts taken from reference TRBV5-6 and TRBJ2-5, reads DAGVTQSPTHLIKTRGQQVTLRCSPKSGHDTVSWYQQALGQGPQFIFQYYEEEERQRGNFPDRFSGHQFPNYSSELNVNALLLGDSALYLCASSPWTENAQYFGPGTRLLVL.

This sequence joins TRBV5-1 and TRBJ1-5; 7 bases are shared with TRBD1. The CDR3 runs 15 residues. The V segment lost 4 bases and the J segment 1 base; nucleotides outside the gene matches: 5. Per the germline V gene, CDR1 is SGHRS and CDR2 is YFSETQ. CDR3 sequence reads: CASSNTGDSNQPQHF. The CDR3, as DNA: TGCGCCAGCAGCAACACAGGGGACAGCAATCAGCCCCAGCATTTT.

The genes are TRBV5-1 and TRBJ2-7; 7 bases map to TRBD2. The CDR3 runs to 16 residues. The V and J ends lost 0 bases and 2 bases, in that order; junction bases with no gene match: 8. Germline CDR1 SGHRS, CDR2 YFSETQ. The CDR3 spells CASSLGPSGDTYEQYF. The CDR3 coding sequence is TGCGCCAGCAGCTTGGGCCCCAGCGGGGATACCTACGAGCAGTACTTC.

Only one count was recorded for this clone. The chain joins TRBV5-6 to TRBJ2-1; TRBD2 aligns across 13 bases. Looked up from germline, CDR1 is SGHDT and CDR2 is YYEEEE. V dropped 3 bases and J dropped 10; count of bases not matched to a gene: 10. The CDR3 extends over 16 amino acids. The CDR3 reads CASSSGGLAGEGEQFF. The CDR3 DNA sequence: TGTGCCAGCAGCTCGGGTGGACTAGCGGGAGAAGGGGAGCAGTTCTTC. Full variable domain (missing parts from reference TRBV5-6 and TRBJ2-1): DAGVTQSPTHLIKTRGQQVTLRCSPKSGHDTVSWYQQALGQGPQFIFQYYEEEERQRGNFPDRFSGHQFPNYSSELNVNALLLGDSALYLCASSSGGLAGEGEQFFGPGTRLTVL.

This chain connects TRBV6-1 to TRBJ2-5, with a weak D call TRBD1 (6 bases). V shed 2 bases and J shed 1 base, with 11 bases lying between them. The CDR3 totals 15 residues. CDR1 and CDR2 from the germline V gene are MNHNS and SASEGT. The CDR3 loop reads CASSEMRGGQETQYF. The CDR3 DNA reads as TGTGCCAGCAGTGAAATGAGAGGGGGCCAAGAGACCCAGTACTTC.

In this sample, this clone turned up once. The chain uses TRBV10-2 and TRBJ2-7; D call uncertain. Per the germline V gene, CDR1 is WSHSY and CDR2 is SAAADI. The CDR3 sequence is 11 residues long. V shed 2 bases and J shed 9 bases, with 8 bases lying between them. DNA of the CDR3: TGCGCCAGCAGTGAGGTCTCCTGGCAGTACTTC. Encoded protein: CASSEVSWQYF.

The CDR3 DNA reads as TGTGCCAGCAGCACGAGCGGGGCTATCACAGATACGCAGTATTTT. Encoded protein: CASSTSGAITDTQYF. The chain employs TRBV6-5 and TRBJ2-3; 7 nucleotides line up with TRBD2. The CDR3 is made up of 15 amino acids. The germline V gene has CDR1 MNHEY and CDR2 SVGAGI. The ends lost 6 bases at V and 2 bases at J; junction bases unmatched: 8.

V usage is TRBV9 and J usage is TRBJ1-3, with D hard to call. The CDR3 spans 18 residues. The germline V and J ends were trimmed by 0 bases and 2 bases, with 18 bases remaining between them. CDR1 SGDLS and CDR2 YYNGEE come from the germline V gene. The CDR3 region is CASSVVAENYPTGNTIYF. The CDR3 DNA reads TGTGCCAGCAGCGTAGTGGCGGAAAACTACCCAACTGGAAACACCATATATTTT.